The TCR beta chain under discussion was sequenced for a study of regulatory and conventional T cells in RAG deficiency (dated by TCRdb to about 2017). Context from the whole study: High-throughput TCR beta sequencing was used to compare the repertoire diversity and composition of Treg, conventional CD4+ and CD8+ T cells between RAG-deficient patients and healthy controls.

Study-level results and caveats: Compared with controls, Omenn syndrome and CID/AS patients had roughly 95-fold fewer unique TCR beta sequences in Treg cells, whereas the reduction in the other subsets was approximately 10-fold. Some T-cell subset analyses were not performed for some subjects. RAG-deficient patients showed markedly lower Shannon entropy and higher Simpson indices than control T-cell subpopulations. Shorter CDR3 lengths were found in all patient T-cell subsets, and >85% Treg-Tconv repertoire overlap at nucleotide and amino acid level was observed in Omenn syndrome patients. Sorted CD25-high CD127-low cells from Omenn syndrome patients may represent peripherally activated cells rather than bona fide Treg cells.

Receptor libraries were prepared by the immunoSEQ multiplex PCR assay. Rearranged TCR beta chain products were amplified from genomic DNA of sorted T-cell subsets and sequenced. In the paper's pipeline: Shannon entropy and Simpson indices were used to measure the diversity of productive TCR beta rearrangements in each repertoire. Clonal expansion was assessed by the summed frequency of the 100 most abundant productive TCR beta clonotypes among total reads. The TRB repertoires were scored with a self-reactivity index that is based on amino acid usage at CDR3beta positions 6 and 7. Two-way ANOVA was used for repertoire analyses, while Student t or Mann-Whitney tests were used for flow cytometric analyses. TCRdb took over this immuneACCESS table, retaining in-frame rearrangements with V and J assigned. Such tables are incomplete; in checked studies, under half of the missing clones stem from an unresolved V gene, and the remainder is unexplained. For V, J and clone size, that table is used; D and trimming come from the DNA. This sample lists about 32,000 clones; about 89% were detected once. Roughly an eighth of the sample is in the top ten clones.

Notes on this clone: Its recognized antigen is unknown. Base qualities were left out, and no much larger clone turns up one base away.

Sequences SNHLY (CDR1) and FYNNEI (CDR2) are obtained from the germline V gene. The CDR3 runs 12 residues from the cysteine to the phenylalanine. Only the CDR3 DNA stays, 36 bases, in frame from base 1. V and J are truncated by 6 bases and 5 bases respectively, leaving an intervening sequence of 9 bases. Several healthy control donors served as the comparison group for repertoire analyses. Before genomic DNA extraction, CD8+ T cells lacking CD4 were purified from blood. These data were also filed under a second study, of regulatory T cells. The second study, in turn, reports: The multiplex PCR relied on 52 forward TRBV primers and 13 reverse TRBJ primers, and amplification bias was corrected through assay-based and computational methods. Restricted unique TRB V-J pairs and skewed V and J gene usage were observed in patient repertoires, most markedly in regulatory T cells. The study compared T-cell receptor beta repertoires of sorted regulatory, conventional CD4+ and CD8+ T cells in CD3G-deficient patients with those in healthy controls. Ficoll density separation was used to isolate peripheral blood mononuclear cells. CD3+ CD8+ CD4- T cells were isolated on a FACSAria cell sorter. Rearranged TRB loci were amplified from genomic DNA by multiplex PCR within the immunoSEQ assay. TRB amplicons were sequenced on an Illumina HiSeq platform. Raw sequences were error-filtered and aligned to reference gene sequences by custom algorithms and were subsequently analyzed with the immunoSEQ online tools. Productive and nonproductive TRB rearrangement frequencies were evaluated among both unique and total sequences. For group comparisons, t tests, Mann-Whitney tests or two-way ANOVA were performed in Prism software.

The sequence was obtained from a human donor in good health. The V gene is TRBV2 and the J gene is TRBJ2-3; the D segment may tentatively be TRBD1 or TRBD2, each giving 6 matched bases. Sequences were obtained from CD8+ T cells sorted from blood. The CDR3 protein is CASRGGGDTQYF. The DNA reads TGTGCCAGCAGAGGGGGAGGAGATACGCAGTATTTT.